This T cell receptor (beta chain) comes out of a study of untreated major depressive disorder. Study-level points and caveats: Compared with controls, depressed patients showed more TRBV05-01 (Vbeta 5.1) usage in CD4+ T cells.

The CDR3 is made up of 15 amino acids. Germline V gene lookup returns CDR1 SNHLY and CDR2 FYNNEI. Germline trimming cut 4 bases from V and 1 base from J; bases unmatched to any gene: 5. Clones were read by immunoSEQ multiplex PCR, and TCRdb kept only the in-frame ones, dropping some. The sample consists of about 25,000 clones, approximately 91% of them appearing once. Each depressed patient was pairwise matched to a non-depressed control for sex, age, current smoking status and body mass index. Notes on this clone: The antigen is undetermined.

The sample comprised CD4+ T cells from PBMCs. This receptor was obtained from a woman aged 30 to 39 with major depressive disorder. The V gene is TRBV2, the J gene TRBJ1-1; 8 positions match TRBD1. The CDR3 coding sequence is TGTGCCAGCAGTGCAGGAACAGGGGGGAACACTGAAGCTTTCTTT. Translation: CASSAGTGGNTEAFF.